The present entry profiles one TCR beta chain with its context. Its antigen is undetermined. The data were obtained in a study of glioma-infiltrating T cells. Study-level results: Non-neoplastic patients had below-expected tissue-blood divergence, while all gliomas exceeded expectation.

Using RNA template, CDR3s of TCR alpha and beta were amplified with iRepertoire arm-PCR. Each CDR3 protein is one row after TCRdb ran MiXCR on the multiplex PCR reads. The table records fewer than 200,000 distinct CDR3 sequences, more than 25% of them present only once. V was clipped by 8 bases and J by 5 bases; unmatched bases: 11. The CDR3 runs 15 residues. CDR1 and CDR2 (germline): MNHEY, SVGEGT. V gene TRBV6-2 or TRBV6-3 combines with J gene TRBJ2-2; TRBD2 matches at 7 bases. This TCR came from a human donor with low-grade glioma or glioblastoma, undergoing nonglioma brain surgery, or in good health (not recorded which). The material sequenced was glioma tissue, nonneoplastic brain tissue, or PBMCs (not recorded which). DNA of the CDR3: TGTGCCAGCGGGGCATGGCTAGCGGAGACCGGGGAGCTGTTTTTT. Protein: CASGAWLAETGELFF.